These T cell receptor beta chains were read from a single sample in a study of T cell responses to AZD1222 COVID-19 vaccine. This table comes from immunoSEQ multiplex PCR, and its TCRdb copy is limited to in-frame clones, with some not included. The sample has roughly 76,000 clones, about nine tenths seen once. The material sequenced was peripheral blood, taken on day 0 of AZD1222 vaccination. These receptors were collected from an adult in good health. The CDR3 runs from the conserved cysteine through the conserved F or W. The order of the fields is CDR3 protein, CDR3 DNA, D gene, clone size, J gene, V gene, CDR3 length. A D gene is named only where the DNA matches it firmly. Size is omitted from some rows. Given values are once, few, many or a class for expanded clones.

CDR3 protein: CASSPGGPNYGYTF
CDR3 DNA: TGTGCCAGCAGCCCAGGGGGGCCTAACTATGGCTACACCTTC
D gene: TRBD1
clone size: -
J gene: TRBJ1-2
V gene: TRBV7-2
CDR3 length: 14

CDR3 protein: CASSLGPGQGDYGYTF
CDR3 DNA: TGTGCCAGCAGCTTAGGCCCGGGACAGGGGGACTATGGCTACACCTTC
D gene: TRBD1
clone size: -
J gene: TRBJ1-2
V gene: TRBV7-2
CDR3 length: 16

CDR3 protein: CASTDGGLSTDTQYF
CDR3 DNA: TGTGCCAGCACCGATGGCGGGCTTAGCACAGATACGCAGTATTTT
D gene: -
clone size: once
J gene: TRBJ2-3
V gene: TRBV7-2
CDR3 length: 15

CDR3 protein: CASSKDTGALYNEQFF
CDR3 DNA: TGCGCCAGCAGCAAAGACACAGGGGCCCTTTACAATGAGCAGTTCTTC
D gene: TRBD1
clone size: -
J gene: TRBJ2-1
V gene: TRBV5-1
CDR3 length: 16

CDR3 protein: CASSHGQASYNEQFF
CDR3 DNA: TGTGCCAGCAGCCACGGACAGGCTTCCTACAATGAGCAGTTCTTC
D gene: TRBD1
clone size: -
J gene: TRBJ2-1
V gene: TRBV11-3
CDR3 length: 15

CDR3 protein: CSAEQGDYGYTF
CDR3 DNA: TGCAGCGCTGAACAGGGGGACTATGGCTACACCTTC
D gene: TRBD1
clone size: -
J gene: TRBJ1-2
V gene: TRBV29-1
CDR3 length: 12

CDR3 protein: CASSSTAYNEQFF
CDR3 DNA: TGTGCCAGCAGCTCGACAGCCTACAATGAGCAGTTCTTC
D gene: -
clone size: -
J gene: TRBJ2-1
V gene: TRBV5-6
CDR3 length: 13

CDR3 protein: CASSNSGTGGPGELFF
CDR3 DNA: TGTGCCAGCAGCAATAGTGGGACAGGGGGCCCCGGGGAGCTGTTTTTT
D gene: TRBD1
clone size: -
J gene: TRBJ2-2
V gene: TRBV27
CDR3 length: 16

CDR3 protein: CASSSGTGGYGYTF
CDR3 DNA: TGTGCCAGCTCATCCGGGACAGGCGGCTATGGCTACACCTTC
D gene: TRBD1
clone size: -
J gene: TRBJ1-2
V gene: TRBV18
CDR3 length: 14

CDR3 protein: CASSPPAPRDEQYF
CDR3 DNA: TGTGCCAGCTCACCACCGGCACCCAGGGACGAGCAGTACTTC
D gene: -
clone size: -
J gene: TRBJ2-7
V gene: TRBV18
CDR3 length: 14

CDR3 protein: CASRPGGVQPQHF
CDR3 DNA: TGTGCCAGCAGGCCAGGGGGGGTTCAGCCCCAGCATTTT
D gene: TRBD1
clone size: -
J gene: TRBJ1-5
V gene: TRBV7-2
CDR3 length: 13

CDR3 protein: CASSAFTGELFF
CDR3 DNA: TGTGCCAGCAGCGCATTCACCGGGGAGCTGTTTTTT
D gene: -
clone size: -
J gene: TRBJ2-2
V gene: TRBV9
CDR3 length: 12

CDR3 protein: CASSPVTGQETQYF
CDR3 DNA: TGTGCCAGCAGTCCCGTTACAGGGCAAGAGACCCAGTACTTC
D gene: -
clone size: -
J gene: TRBJ2-5
V gene: TRBV6-5
CDR3 length: 14

CDR3 protein: CASSFGQGNTIYF
CDR3 DNA: TGTGCCAGCAGTTTCGGACAGGGGAACACCATATATTTT
D gene: TRBD1
clone size: -
J gene: TRBJ1-3
V gene: TRBV28
CDR3 length: 13

CDR3 protein: CASSLRTGRVSNEQFF
CDR3 DNA: TGTGCCAGCAGTCTTCGGACAGGACGGGTTTCGAATGAGCAGTTCTTC
D gene: TRBD1
clone size: -
J gene: TRBJ2-1
V gene: TRBV27
CDR3 length: 16

CDR3 protein: CANLRLASSGRTGELFF
CDR3 DNA: TGTGCCAACCTAAGGCTGGCCTCTAGCGGGAGAACCGGGGAGCTGTTTTTT
D gene: -
clone size: -
J gene: TRBJ2-2
V gene: TRBV21-1
CDR3 length: 17

CDR3 protein: CASSPESSGNTIYF
CDR3 DNA: TGTGCCAGCAGCCCAGAATCTTCTGGAAACACCATATATTTT
D gene: -
clone size: few
J gene: TRBJ1-3
V gene: TRBV7-2
CDR3 length: 14

CDR3 protein: CASSYGRGIYEQYF
CDR3 DNA: TGTGCCAGCAGTTACGGCAGGGGCATTTACGAGCAGTACTTC
D gene: -
clone size: -
J gene: TRBJ2-7
V gene: TRBV6-2/TRBV6-3
CDR3 length: 14

CDR3 protein: CASSLGQGYDEQYF
CDR3 DNA: TGTGCCAGCAGCTTGGGTCAGGGGTACGACGAGCAGTACTTC
D gene: -
clone size: -
J gene: TRBJ2-7
V gene: TRBV5-4
CDR3 length: 14

CDR3 protein: CASSLFPGSSGANVLTF
CDR3 DNA: TGTGCCAGCAGCTTATTTCCCGGGAGCTCTGGGGCCAACGTCCTGACTTTC
D gene: -
clone size: once
J gene: TRBJ2-6
V gene: TRBV7-3
CDR3 length: 17

CDR3 protein: CASSPLAGAAYEQYF
CDR3 DNA: TGCGCCAGCAGCCCTCTAGCGGGCGCCGCCTACGAGCAGTACTTC
D gene: TRBD2
clone size: -
J gene: TRBJ2-7
V gene: TRBV5-1
CDR3 length: 15

CDR3 protein: CASSGQTLSNQPQHF
CDR3 DNA: TGTGCCAGCAGTGGGCAGACGCTTAGCAATCAGCCCCAGCATTTT
D gene: -
clone size: -
J gene: TRBJ1-5
V gene: TRBV2
CDR3 length: 15

CDR3 protein: CASTPSGAPNQPQHF
CDR3 DNA: TGTGCCAGCACCCCTTCAGGGGCACCTAATCAGCCCCAGCATTTT
D gene: -
clone size: -
J gene: TRBJ1-5
V gene: TRBV2
CDR3 length: 15

CDR3 protein: CAITGTGDYGYTF
CDR3 DNA: TGTGCCATCACTGGGACAGGGGACTATGGCTACACCTTC
D gene: TRBD1
clone size: -
J gene: TRBJ1-2
V gene: TRBV10-3
CDR3 length: 13

CDR3 protein: CASRGDSGNQPQHF
CDR3 DNA: TGTGCCAGCAGGGGGGACTCGGGCAATCAGCCCCAGCATTTT
D gene: -
clone size: -
J gene: TRBJ1-5
V gene: TRBV7-2
CDR3 length: 14

CDR3 protein: CASSQAYGNSPLHF
CDR3 DNA: TGTGCCAGCAGCCAAGCTTACGGGAATTCACCCCTCCACTTT
D gene: -
clone size: -
J gene: TRBJ1-6
V gene: TRBV3-1/TRBV3-2
CDR3 length: 14